This T cell receptor (beta chain) was documented in a study of blood T cell repertoires in COVID-19. Study as a whole: PBMCs, B-cell-depleted T cells, or T cells were the source of the cDNA or gDNA that made up the material.

The J segment lost 0 bases and the V segment lost 3 bases, leaving 5 bases of the junction unmatched. Germline CDR1 reads LNHDA; CDR2 reads SQIVND (reference sequence). The CDR3 sequence is 17 residues long. Clinical history as reported by participants underpinned cohort assignment. Original analysis: Reference gene primers were amplified, and this amplification served to estimate nucleated cell counts. Method: immunoSEQ multiplex PCR; TCRdb's copy keeps in-frame clones and lacks some. Clone size and V and J calls were adopted from that table, with D and trimming inferred from the DNA. The repertoire has 150,000 to 200,000 clones, about 72% of them found once; the top ten carry 17%.

The material sequenced was PBMCs or T cells enriched from blood (not recorded which). This chain uses TRBV19 with TRBJ2-3; the match to TRBD2 covers 11 bases. The TCR sequence derives from a woman aged 50 to 65 who had recovered from COVID-19. Written as DNA, the CDR3 is TGTGCCAGTAGTATCGAGGGACTAGCGGCTAGCACAGATACGCAGTATTTT. Translating gives CASSIEGLAASTDTQYF. Filled out from reference TRBV19 and TRBJ2-3, the complete variable domain reads DGGITQSPKYLFRKEGQNVTLSCEQNLNHDAMYWYRQDPGQGLRLIYYSQIVNDFQKGDIAEGYSVSREKKESFPLTVTSAQKNPTAFYLCASSIEGLAASTDTQYFGPGTRLTVL.